The 18 T cell receptor beta chains presented below share a single source sample, sequenced in a study of cytomegalovirus exposure and HLA in healthy donors (TCRdb year 2017). The library was produced with the immunoSEQ multiplex PCR assay. For the multiplex PCR, a mixture combining 60 forward primers for TCR Vbeta segments and 13 reverse primers for TCR Jbeta segments was used. Imported from immuneACCESS, the table was reduced by TCRdb to in-frame sequences with V and J called. These copies leave out some clones; in studies compared against another copy, an unresolved V gene accounts for under half, and the cause of the remainder is not known. The sample has about 72,000 clones on record. The biggest ten clones account for about 5% of the sample. The sample was PBMCs. These TCRs come from a woman aged 40 to 55 in good health and CMV-seropositive.

The V and J genes are TRBV5-1 and TRBJ2-7; the match to TRBD1 covers 10 bases. The CDR3 runs to 14 residues. Germline CDR1 reads SGHRS; CDR2 reads YFSETQ. V lost 4 bases, J lost 7 bases, and 8 bases stayed unmatched. This chain's CDR3 is CASSVLTGGAEQYF. The CDR3 DNA reads as TGCGCCAGCAGCGTACTGACAGGGGGCGCGGAGCAGTACTTC. The whole variable domain, filled in from reference TRBV5-1 and TRBJ2-7, reads KAGVTQTPRYLIKTRGQQVTLSCSPISGHRSVSWYQQTPGQGLQFLFEYFSETQRNKGNFPGRFSGRQFSNSRSEMNVSTLELGDSALYLCASSVLTGGAEQYFGPGTRLTVT.

This chain joins TRBV19 and TRBJ1-1; 7 positions match TRBD1. V shed 5 bases, J shed 1 base, and the junction held 4 bases outside the gene matches. Germline CDR1 LNHDA, CDR2 SQIVND (reference sequence). CDR3 length equals 14 residues. CDR3: CASSDRDRNTEAFF. The DNA for the CDR3 is TGTGCCAGTAGTGACCGGGACAGGAACACTGAAGCTTTCTTT.

V and J are TRBV25-1 and TRBJ2-5; D uncertain. The V end was cut by 3 bases, the J end by 1 base, with 9 bases between. Germline CDR1 is MGHDK and CDR2 is SYGVNS. The CDR3 runs 14 residues. CDR3 DNA: TGTGCCAGCAGTGATAGAGGAGTCCAAGAGACCCAGTACTTC. It yields the protein CASSDRGVQETQYF.

The chain recombines TRBV18 with TRBJ2-7; 15 bases fit TRBD2. Germline-derived CDR1 and CDR2 are KGHSH and LQKENI. The V segment lost 2 bases and the J segment 9 bases; nucleotides outside the gene matches: 5. The CDR3 is 15 residues long. In DNA, the CDR3 is TGTGCCAGCTCACCAGAGGGACTAGCGGGGGGTTCGCAGTACTTC. This encodes CASSPEGLAGGSQYF.

Here the CDR3 reads CASSPGEAAYSTDTQYF. The CDR3 DNA reads TGTGCCAGCTCACCAGGGGAAGCGGCCTATAGCACAGATACGCAGTATTTT. V usage is TRBV18 and J usage is TRBJ2-3, with a weak D call TRBD2 (5 bases). V lost 2 bases to trimming and J lost 0 bases, with 15 bases between them. Per germline, CDR1 KGHSH and CDR2 LQKENI. This CDR3 spans 17 amino acids.

The chain links TRBV10-3 to TRBJ1-3; a possible D gene is TRBD1 (6 bases). With 10 bases removed from V and 8 bases from J, the gap between germline ends came to 21 bases. Germline CDR1 is ENHRY and CDR2 is SYGVKD. This CDR3 comprises 14 residues. In nucleotides, the CDR3 is TGTGCCACAACGAAGCAGGGGAGTGAAGACACCATATATTTT. It codes for CATTKQGSEDTIYF.

The chain links TRBV11-2 to TRBJ2-3, with D tentatively TRBD2 (6 bases). The V gene's germline CDR1 is SGHAT and CDR2 FQNNGV. The ends were cut back, 0 bases at V and 0 bases at J, with 10 bases in the middle. The CDR3 runs to 16 residues. The CDR3 spells CASSLDFGGSTDTQYF. CDR3 DNA sequence: TGTGCCAGCAGCTTAGATTTTGGAGGGAGCACAGATACGCAGTATTTT. Full variable domain (missing parts from reference TRBV11-2 and TRBJ2-3): EAGVAQSPRYKIIEKRQSVAFWCNPISGHATLYWYQQILGQGPKLLIQFQNNGVVDDSQLPKDRFSAERLKGVDSTLKIQPAKLEDSAVYLCASSLDFGGSTDTQYFGPGTRLTVL.

The rearrangement joins TRBV5-1 to TRBJ2-5, with 9 positions matching TRBD2. The ends lost 1 base at V and 3 bases at J; junction bases unmatched: 7. The germline V gene has CDR1 SGHRS and CDR2 YFSETQ. The CDR3 loop spans 16 amino acids. CDR3 amino acids: CASSLFRSGREETQYF. The CDR3 DNA reads TGCGCCAGCAGCTTGTTCCGTAGCGGGAGAGAAGAGACCCAGTACTTC.

V gene TRBV5-8 combines with J gene TRBJ2-5, with 8 bases fitting TRBD1. The J call may be wrong; the DNA end is better matched by TRBJ2-7. There are 14 residues in the CDR3. Germline V CDR1 and CDR2: SGHTS, YDEGEE. Here the CDR3 reads CASRRRQGPSEQYF. In nucleotides, the CDR3 is TGTGCCAGCAGACGCCGACAGGGGCCCTCCGAGCAGTACTTC.

The chain uses TRBV11-3 and TRBJ2-2; D unresolved. Germline values: CDR1 SGHNT, CDR2 YENEEA. The CDR3 runs to 16 residues. The germline V and J ends were trimmed by 5 bases and 0 bases, with 13 bases remaining between them. The CDR3 DNA follows: TGTGCCAGCAGCCTCCACGAGGAAACGAACACCGGGGAGCTGTTTTTT. This gives the protein CASSLHEETNTGELFF.

The V gene is TRBV19, the J gene TRBJ1-1; D might be TRBD1 (6 bases). In germline, CDR1 is LNHDA, CDR2 SQIVND (reference sequence). Trimming left V 4 bases short and J 3 bases short, with 15 bases between. The CDR3 has 15 residues. CDR3 coding DNA: TGTGCCAGTAGTACCCTAAGGGGGACCTACACTGAAGCTTTCTTT. Amino acids: CASSTLRGTYTEAFF.

The chain links TRBV7-2 to TRBJ1-4, with D tentatively TRBD1 (5 bases). Deletions cut 4 bases from V and 7 bases from J, with 10 bases between. This CDR3 spans 13 amino acids. Germline values: CDR1 SGHTA, CDR2 FQGNSA. The CDR3 nucleotides read TGTGCCAGCAGCTCCGGGGGTAGTGAAAAACTGTTTTTT. Protein sequence: CASSSGGSEKLFF.

Concerning this clone itself: The junction departs from the called germline gene at one end, perhaps through a read error. The rearrangement joins TRBV9 to TRBJ1-2; a possible D gene is TRBD1 (6 bases). Germline CDR1 and CDR2: SGDLS and YYNGEE. This CDR3 is 12 amino acids long. CDR3 nucleotide sequence: TGTGCCAGCAGCGTAATCAGGGGCCCACCCTCCTTC. As protein: CASSVIRGPPSF.

The chain links TRBV2 to TRBJ2-2; maybe TRBD2 (6 bases). The V end was cut by 7 bases, the J end by 5 bases, with 14 bases between. CDR1 is SNHLY and CDR2 is FYNNEI in the germline V gene. The CDR3 spans 14 residues. The CDR3 sequence: CASTRGTGTGELFF. The CDR3 DNA sequence: TGTGCCAGCACGAGAGGGACTGGGACCGGGGAGCTGTTTTTT.

This chain joins TRBV28 and TRBJ2-7; 11 bases line up with TRBD2. In germline, CDR1 is MDHEN, CDR2 SYDVKM. The ends lost 5 bases at V and 4 bases at J; junction bases unmatched: 10. The CDR3 runs 16 residues. The CDR3 DNA is TGTGCCAGCAGTCTCCGCAATCTAGCGGGAGGTTACGAGCAGTACTTC. It codes for CASSLRNLAGGYEQYF.

In DNA, the CDR3 is TGTGCCAGCAGTGCCCTTAGGACAGGTCAAGAGACCCAGTACTTC. Its translation is CASSALRTGQETQYF. The chain employs TRBV2 and TRBJ2-5, with 7 bases identical to TRBD1. This CDR3 contains 15 residues. Per germline, CDR1 SNHLY and CDR2 FYNNEI. V lost 4 bases, J lost 2 bases, and 7 bases stayed unmatched.

The genes are TRBV7-3 and TRBJ2-3; D is perhaps TRBD2 (7 bases). Germline V CDR1 and CDR2: SGHTA, FQGTGA. The CDR3 loop spans 16 amino acids. V was cut by 2 bases and J by 2 bases, with 14 bases left in between. The CDR3 DNA reads TGTGCCAGCAGCTTATCTTACGGGGGGCCCACAGATACGCAGTATTTT. As protein: CASSLSYGGPTDTQYF.

The chain links TRBV18 to TRBJ1-1, with no clear D. The CDR3 loop spans 13 amino acids. Trimming removed 8 bases from V and 1 base from J, with 11 bases in between. The germline V gene encodes CDR1 KGHSH and CDR2 LQKENI. CDR3 sequence reads: CASTSQANTEAFF. The CDR3 DNA follows: TGTGCCAGCACCTCGCAGGCGAACACTGAAGCTTTCTTT.